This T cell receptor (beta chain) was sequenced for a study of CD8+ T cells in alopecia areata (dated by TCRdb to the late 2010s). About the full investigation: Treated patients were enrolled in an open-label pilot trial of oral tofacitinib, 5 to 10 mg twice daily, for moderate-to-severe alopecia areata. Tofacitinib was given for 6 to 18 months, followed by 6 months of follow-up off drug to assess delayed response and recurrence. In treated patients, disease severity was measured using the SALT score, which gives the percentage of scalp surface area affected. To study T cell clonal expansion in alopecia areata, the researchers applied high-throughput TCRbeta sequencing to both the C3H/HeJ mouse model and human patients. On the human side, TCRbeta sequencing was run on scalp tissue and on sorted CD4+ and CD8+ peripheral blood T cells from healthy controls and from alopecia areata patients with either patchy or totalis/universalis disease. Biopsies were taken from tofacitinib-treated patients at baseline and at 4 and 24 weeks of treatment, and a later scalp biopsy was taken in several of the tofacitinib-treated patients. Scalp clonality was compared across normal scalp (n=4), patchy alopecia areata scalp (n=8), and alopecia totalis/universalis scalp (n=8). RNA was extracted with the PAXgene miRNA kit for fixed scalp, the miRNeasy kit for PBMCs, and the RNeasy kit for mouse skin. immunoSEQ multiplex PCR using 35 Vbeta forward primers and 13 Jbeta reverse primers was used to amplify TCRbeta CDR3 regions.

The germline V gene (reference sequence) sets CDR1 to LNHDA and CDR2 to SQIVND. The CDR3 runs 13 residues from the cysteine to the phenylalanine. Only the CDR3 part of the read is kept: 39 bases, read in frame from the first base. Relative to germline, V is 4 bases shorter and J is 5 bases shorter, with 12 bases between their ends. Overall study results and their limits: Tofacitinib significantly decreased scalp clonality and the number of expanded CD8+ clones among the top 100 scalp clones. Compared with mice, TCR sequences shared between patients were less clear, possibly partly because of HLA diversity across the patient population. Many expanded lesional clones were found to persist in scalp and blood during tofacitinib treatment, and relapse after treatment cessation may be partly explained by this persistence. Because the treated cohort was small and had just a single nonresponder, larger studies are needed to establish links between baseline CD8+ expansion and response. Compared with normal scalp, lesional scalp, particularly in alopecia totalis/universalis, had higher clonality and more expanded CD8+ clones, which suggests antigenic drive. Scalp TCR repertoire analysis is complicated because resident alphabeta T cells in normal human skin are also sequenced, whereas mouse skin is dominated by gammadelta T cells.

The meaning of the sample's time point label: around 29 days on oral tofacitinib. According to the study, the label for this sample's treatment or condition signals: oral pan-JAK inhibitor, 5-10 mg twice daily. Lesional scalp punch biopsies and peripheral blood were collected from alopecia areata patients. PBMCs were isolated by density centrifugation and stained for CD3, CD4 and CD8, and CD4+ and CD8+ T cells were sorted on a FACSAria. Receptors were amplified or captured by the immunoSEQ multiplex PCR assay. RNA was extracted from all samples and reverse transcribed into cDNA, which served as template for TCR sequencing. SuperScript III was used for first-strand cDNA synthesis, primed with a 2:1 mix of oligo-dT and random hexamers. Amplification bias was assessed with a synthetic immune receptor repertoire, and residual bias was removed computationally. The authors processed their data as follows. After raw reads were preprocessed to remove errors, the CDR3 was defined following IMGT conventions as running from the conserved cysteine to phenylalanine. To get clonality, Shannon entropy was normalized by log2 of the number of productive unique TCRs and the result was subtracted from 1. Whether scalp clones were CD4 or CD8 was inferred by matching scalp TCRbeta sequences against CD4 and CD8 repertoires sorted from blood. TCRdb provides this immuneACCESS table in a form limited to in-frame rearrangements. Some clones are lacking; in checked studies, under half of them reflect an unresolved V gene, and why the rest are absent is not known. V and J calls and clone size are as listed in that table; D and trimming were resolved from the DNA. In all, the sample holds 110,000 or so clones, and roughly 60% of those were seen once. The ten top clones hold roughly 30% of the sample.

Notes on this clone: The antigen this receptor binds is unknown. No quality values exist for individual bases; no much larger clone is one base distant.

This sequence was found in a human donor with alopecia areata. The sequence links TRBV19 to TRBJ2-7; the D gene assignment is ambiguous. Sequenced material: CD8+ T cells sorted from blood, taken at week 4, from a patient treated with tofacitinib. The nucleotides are TGTGCCAGTAGTACGCGGCTCCCCAACGAGCAGTACTTC. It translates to CASSTRLPNEQYF.